This entry concerns a single TCR beta chain. This CDR3 comprises 12 residues. Germline CDR1 is MNHNS and CDR2 is SASEGT. TCRdb keeps only in-frame clones here, not all; method: immunoSEQ multiplex PCR. The sample yields tens of thousands of clones, more than 75% seen once. The entry originates in a study of OX40 agonist ivuxolimab in advanced cancers. Sequencing was performed on CD4+ or CD8+ T cells sorted from blood, taken in a trial of the OX40 agonist ivuxolimab. The V call is TRBV6-1, the J call TRBJ2-5, with D unresolved. The J call may be incorrect, as the DNA end agrees better with TRBJ2-7. This TCR came from an adult with an advanced solid tumor such as melanoma, head and neck, liver or kidney cancer. The DNA for the CDR3 is TGTGCCAGCAGTCGACTGACCTACGAGCAGTACTTC. Amino acid sequence: CASSRLTYEQYF.